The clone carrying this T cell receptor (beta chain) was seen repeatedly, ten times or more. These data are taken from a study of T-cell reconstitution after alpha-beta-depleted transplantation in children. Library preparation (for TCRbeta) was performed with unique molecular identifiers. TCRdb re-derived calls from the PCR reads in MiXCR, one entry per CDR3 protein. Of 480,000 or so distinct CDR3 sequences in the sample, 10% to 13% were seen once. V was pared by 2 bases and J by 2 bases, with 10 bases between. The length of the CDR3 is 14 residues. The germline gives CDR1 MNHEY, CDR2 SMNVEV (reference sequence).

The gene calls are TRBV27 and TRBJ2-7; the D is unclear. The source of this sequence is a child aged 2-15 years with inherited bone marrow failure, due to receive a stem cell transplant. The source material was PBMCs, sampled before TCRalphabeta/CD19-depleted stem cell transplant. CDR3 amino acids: CASSLGASAYEQYF. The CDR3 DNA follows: TGTGCCAGCAGTTTAGGCGCGTCAGCCTACGAGCAGTACTTC.